This TCR beta chain appears in the sequencing data of a study of type 1 and type 2 diabetes patients. The PCR template was genomic DNA. Multiplex PCR with 30 forward and 13 reverse primers amplified the TCR beta CDR3. MiXCR, applied by TCRdb to the multiplex PCR reads, yields one record per CDR3 protein. The sample holds about 290,000 distinct CDR3 sequences, around 47% seen once. Germline CDR1 and CDR2: SNHLY and FYNNEI. V shed 8 bases and J shed 0 bases, with 11 bases lying between them. This CDR3 has 14 residues. This clonotype appeared a few times. Its antigen is unidentified. Whole-study findings and limits: In CD4+ and CD8+ T cells, type 2 diabetes diversity exceeded type 1.

The source material was peripheral blood mononuclear cells (PBMCs). The TCR originated in a man aged 18 to 29 with type 2 diabetes. The V call is TRBV2, the J call TRBJ1-5; D uncertain. The CDR3 spells CASLRDYSNQPQHF. CDR3 nucleotide sequence: TGTGCCAGCCTTAGGGATTATAGCAATCAGCCCCAGCATTTT.